This T cell receptor (beta chain) was recorded in a study of memory B cells and T cells in multiple sclerosis. The CDR3 totals 15 residues. Germline lookup yields CDR1 SEHNR and CDR2 FQNEAQ (reference sequence). V dropped 7 bases and J dropped 6; count of bases not matched to a gene: 12. After stimulus-free culture, autoproliferating CFSE-dim and non-proliferating CFSE-high T cells were sequenced separately. Some 50 million CFSE-labeled PBMCs were cultured six to seven days unstimulated, then replicate wells were pooled. TCRdb's table, derived via immunoSEQ multiplex PCR, lists solely in-frame clones and lacks some. The table has about 42,000 clones, over 75% seen once. This clone was recorded only once. Its antigen is unidentified.

The sequence was collected from a human donor with multiple sclerosis. What was sequenced was PBMCs from blood kept in culture. The chain joins TRBV7-9 to TRBJ2-7, with 10 bases aligning to TRBD1. In DNA, the CDR3 is TGTGCCAGCACGAGAGGGACAGGGGTGGGCGCCGAGCAGTACTTC. Its translation: CASTRGTGVGAEQYF.